These 28 T cell receptor beta chains share one sample of origin, sequenced in a study of shared clonotypes between healthy human individuals (dated by TCRdb to 2019 to 2021). Libraries were built with the immunoSEQ multiplex PCR assay. This immuneACCESS table, as held by TCRdb, lists in-frame sequences with V and J called but not all clones. Of the missing ones, under half trace to an unresolved V gene in checked studies; the others have no known cause. This sample lists roughly 2.5 million clones; approximately 90% were detected once. The ten largest clones capture around 0.14% of the sample. Sequencing was carried out using naive CD4+ T cells sorted from blood. What this sample's cell subset or site label stands for: CD45RA+ positively selected. The origin of the receptors is a man aged 18 to 29 in good health.

J is TRBJ2-3 and V is TRBV30, with 12 nucleotides matching TRBD1. The CDR3 length is 15 residues. V shed 2 bases, J shed 3 bases, and the junction held 3 bases outside the gene matches. CDR1 is GTSNPN and CDR2 is SVGIG in the germline V gene (reference sequence). The CDR3 protein is CAWSRDRGRTDTQYF. DNA of the CDR3: TGTGCCTGGAGTCGGGACAGGGGGCGAACAGATACGCAGTATTTT.

This clone occurred once. V and J are TRBV18 and TRBJ2-5; the match to TRBD2 covers 8 bases. The CDR3 totals 15 residues. The germline V gene has CDR1 KGHSH and CDR2 LQKENI. Trimming removed 3 bases from V and 5 bases from J; junction bases left unmatched: 8. The CDR3 reads CASSPPGLARETQYF. The CDR3 DNA is TGTGCCAGCTCACCCCCAGGACTAGCTCGGGAGACCCAGTACTTC.

The chain links TRBV5-6 to TRBJ2-2, with TRBD1 matching 9 bases. V dropped 0 bases and J dropped 3; count of bases not matched to a gene: 3. Germline V gives CDR1 SGHDT, CDR2 YYEEEE. The CDR3 is 16 amino acids. The CDR3: CASSLDRGPYTGELFF. The CDR3 bases are TGTGCCAGCAGCTTGGACAGGGGGCCGTACACCGGGGAGCTGTTTTTT.

The chain employs TRBV30 and TRBJ1-4; a possible D gene is TRBD1 (6 bases). The CDR3 is 15 residues long. V was trimmed by 8 bases and J by 5 bases, leaving 21 bases between them. In germline, CDR1 is GTSNPN, CDR2 SVGIG (reference sequence). The chain's CDR3 is CAGGGKGVGNEKLFF. CDR3 in DNA: TGTGCCGGGGGCGGGAAAGGAGTGGGGAATGAAAAACTGTTTTTT.

Note on this clone: This specimen includes other DNA sequences encoding the same CDR3. The chain joins TRBV5-4 to TRBJ1-1; 7 bases align to TRBD1. This CDR3 has 13 residues. Per the germline V gene, CDR1 is SGHNT and CDR2 is YYREEE (reference sequence). The V and J ends lost 4 bases and 2 bases, in that order; junction bases with no gene match: 2. CDR3 region: CASSRDSNTEAFF. CDR3 nucleotide sequence: TGTGCCAGCAGCCGGGACAGCAACACTGAAGCTTTCTTT.

V gene TRBV6-5 combines with J gene TRBJ2-3, with D perhaps matching TRBD2 (6 bases). V was cut by 6 bases and J by 7 bases, with 17 bases left in between. Germline V gene data show CDR1 as MNHEY and CDR2 as SVGAGI. CDR3 length: 14 residues. CDR3 protein: CASSRGDNTYTQYF. The CDR3 DNA reads as TGTGCCAGCAGCCGCGGGGATAACACTTATACGCAGTATTTT.

This sequence joins TRBV5-1 and TRBJ2-1, with TRBD1 identical over 9 bases. From germline, CDR1 is SGHRS and CDR2 YFSETQ. The CDR3 is 16 residues long. Trimming at V came to 3 bases and at J to 7 bases, leaving 11 bases not matched to a gene. The CDR3 DNA is TGCGCCAGCAGCTGGGGACCGGACAGGGGACTTAATGAGCAGTTCTTC. Its protein is CASSWGPDRGLNEQFF.

The chain recombines TRBV6-6 with TRBJ1-1; maybe TRBD1 (5 bases). V lost 4 bases to trimming and J lost 10 bases, with 13 bases between them. The CDR3 is 12 residues long. CDR1 MNHNY and CDR2 SVGAGI come from the germline V gene (reference sequence). The CDR3: CASSSGADGAFF. CDR3 sequence (DNA): TGTGCCAGCAGTTCCGGGGCCGACGGAGCTTTCTTT.

This clone was detected a few times. The J gene is TRBJ1-1, the V gene TRBV28, with 10 bases aligning to TRBD1. This CDR3 has 15 amino acids. The germline V gene has CDR1 MDHEN and CDR2 SYDVKM. The V segment lost 3 bases and the J segment 11 bases; nucleotides outside the gene matches: 12. The CDR3 region is CASSFPSGTGEWAFF. CDR3 sequence (DNA): TGTGCCAGCAGTTTTCCCTCCGGGACAGGGGAGTGGGCTTTCTTT.

This CDR3 reads CASRPPRDRGYNEQFF. The DNA for the CDR3 is TGTGCCAGCAGACCACCCCGGGACAGGGGTTACAATGAGCAGTTCTTC. The gene calls are TRBV6-7 and TRBJ2-1, with 10 bases aligning to TRBD1. TRBV6-7 belongs to the ORF category, with a function that is uncertain. Trimming cost V 6 bases and J 4 bases; bases outside gene matches: 9. The CDR3 is 16 residues long.

V is TRBV28 and J is TRBJ2-1; D is perhaps TRBD2 (5 bases). The CDR3 has 18 amino acids. V lost 4 bases to trimming and J lost 5 bases, with 24 bases between them. Germline CDR1 is MDHEN and CDR2 is SYDVKM. The CDR3 region has the DNA TGTGCCAGCAGTTCCCCGGGGTTGAGGCTGGGCCACCACAATGAGCAGTTCTTC. This encodes CASSSPGLRLGHHNEQFF.

CDR3 loop: CASSRTGVSGEQYF. In DNA, the CDR3 is TGTGCCAGCAGCAGGACAGGGGTATCGGGCGAGCAGTACTTC. The chain employs TRBV9 and TRBJ2-7, with 9 bases aligning to TRBD1. The CDR3 runs to 14 residues. Germline-derived CDR1 and CDR2 are SGDLS and YYNGEE. The junction had 8 bases not matched to a gene; V was cut back by 4 bases and J by 6 bases. The full variable domain, with the rest looked up from reference TRBV9 and TRBJ2-7, is DSGVTQTPKHLITATGQRVTLRCSPRSGDLSVYWYQQSLDQGLQFLIQYYNGEERAKGNILERFSAQQFPDLHSELNLSSLELGDSALYFCASSRTGVSGEQYFGPGTRLTVT.

The chain carries TRBV5-1 and TRBJ2-7; D is unclear. Germline V gene lookup returns CDR1 SGHRS and CDR2 YFSETQ. With 2 bases removed from V and 0 bases from J, the gap between germline ends came to 9 bases. The CDR3 sequence is 14 residues long. The CDR3 DNA reads TGCGCCAGCAGCTTCAGCCTCAGCTCCTACGAGCAGTACTTC. Its translation: CASSFSLSSYEQYF.

The chain employs TRBV5-1 and TRBJ1-3; D possibly corresponds to TRBD1 (5 bases). The CDR3 is 16 residues long. The germline gives CDR1 SGHRS, CDR2 YFSETQ. The V end was cut by 4 bases, the J end by 0 bases, with 14 bases between. Here the CDR3 reads CASSTMTASSGNTIYF. As DNA, the CDR3 is TGCGCCAGCAGCACTATGACAGCCTCCTCTGGAAACACCATATATTTT. The whole variable domain, remainder taken from reference TRBV5-1 and TRBJ1-3, is KAGVTQTPRYLIKTRGQQVTLSCSPISGHRSVSWYQQTPGQGLQFLFEYFSETQRNKGNFPGRFSGRQFSNSRSEMNVSTLELGDSALYLCASSTMTASSGNTIYFGEGSWLTVV.

V usage is TRBV10-1 and J usage is TRBJ2-1, with 9 bases matching TRBD2. Trimming took 0 bases from V and 2 from J; bases not matched to a gene: 5. Per germline, CDR1 WNHNN and CDR2 SYGVQD (reference sequence). There are 17 residues in the CDR3. In nucleotides, the CDR3 is TGCGCCAGCAGTGAGTCGATTCTAGCGGGAACCTACAATGAGCAGTTCTTC. Translating gives CASSESILAGTYNEQFF.

The CDR3, as DNA: TGTGCCAGCAGCCGCGGATGGCAGCAAGAGACCCAGTACTTC. Its translation: CASSRGWQQETQYF. This chain links TRBV6-5 with TRBJ2-5; no clear D. V was pared by 6 bases and J by 2 bases, with 13 bases between. This CDR3 has 14 amino acids. Germline V gene lookup returns CDR1 MNHEY and CDR2 SVGAGI.

The genes are TRBV28 and TRBJ2-7, with D unresolved. Germline CDR1 and CDR2: MDHEN and SYDVKM. The CDR3 spans 12 residues. The CDR3 sequence: CASRTAAYEQYF. The CDR3 coding sequence is TGTGCTTCCAGGACGGCCGCCTACGAGCAGTACTTC.

As to this clone: Other DNA variants within this sample encode the same CDR3. The J gene is TRBJ2-3, the V gene TRBV4-3; TRBD2 might be the D (6 bases). Germline V gene lookup returns CDR1 LGHNA and CDR2 YSLEER. The CDR3 extends over 15 amino acids. The V end lost 3 bases, the J end lost 0 bases, and 10 bases lay between the germline ends. CDR3 region: CASSQGGTSTDTQYF. The CDR3 bases are TGCGCCAGCAGCCAGGGCGGGACTAGCACAGATACGCAGTATTTT.

About this clone: The same CDR3 arises from other DNA sequences in this sample as well. The genes are TRBV11-2 and TRBJ1-3, with 7 bases aligning to TRBD1. Germline CDR1 and CDR2: SGHAT and FQNNGV. V lost 3 bases, J lost 1 base, and 3 bases stayed unmatched. This CDR3 spans 15 amino acids. The CDR3 region is CASSLRQGSGNTIYF. CDR3 sequence (DNA): TGTGCCAGCAGCTTGAGACAGGGATCTGGAAACACCATATATTTT. The full variable domain, its missing parts supplied by reference TRBV11-2 and TRBJ1-3, is EAGVAQSPRYKIIEKRQSVAFWCNPISGHATLYWYQQILGQGPKLLIQFQNNGVVDDSQLPKDRFSAERLKGVDSTLKIQPAKLEDSAVYLCASSLRQGSGNTIYFGEGSWLTVV.

Turning to this clone: The same CDR3 can be traced to other DNA sequences in this sample. The rearrangement joins TRBV27 to TRBJ1-5; tentatively, D is TRBD1 (5 bases). The germline V gene has CDR1 MNHEY and CDR2 SMNVEV (reference sequence). Trimming cost V 3 bases and J 4 bases, with 10 bases left between them. The CDR3 length is 14 residues. CDR3 amino acids: CASSLSGGNQPQHF. The DNA for the CDR3 is TGTGCCAGCAGTTTGAGTGGGGGGAATCAGCCCCAGCATTTT.

With respect to this clone: The junction does not match germline at one end; this may be a read error. The CDR3 loop is CASSDKGRDTEAFF. CDR3 bases: TGTGCCAGCAGTGACAAGGGGCGGGACACTGAAGCTTTCTTT. The J gene is TRBJ1-1, the V gene TRBV10-3; D is perhaps TRBD1 (5 bases). Germline V gene data show CDR1 as ENHRY and CDR2 as SYGVKD. The length of the CDR3 is 14 residues.

V is TRBV28 and J is TRBJ1-6; D may be TRBD1 (6 bases). In germline, CDR1 is MDHEN, CDR2 SYDVKM. Trimming removed 3 bases at V and 0 bases at J, with 15 bases between. CDR3 length: 18 residues. This chain's CDR3 is CASSFRGRASSYNSPLHF. CDR3 sequence (DNA): TGTGCCAGCAGTTTTAGGGGGAGGGCTTCCTCCTATAATTCACCCCTCCACTTT.

The J gene is TRBJ1-2, the V gene TRBV5-8; D remains unclear. This CDR3 is built from 15 residues. V lost 0 bases, J lost 4 bases, and 13 bases lay in between. Germline V gives CDR1 SGHTS, CDR2 YDEGEE. CDR3 loop: CASSLERVGIYGYTF. CDR3 DNA: TGTGCCAGCAGCTTGGAGCGCGTAGGGATCTATGGCTACACCTTC.

This chain links TRBV7-8 with TRBJ2-7; TRBD1 agrees at 12 bases. Germline CDR1 is SGHVS and CDR2 is FQNEAQ. The J segment lost 6 bases and the V segment lost 6 bases, leaving 12 bases of the junction unmatched. This CDR3 has 16 residues. The CDR3 DNA reads TGTGCCAGCAGTCCCGGGACAGGGGGCATCGGAAGCGAGCAGTACTTC. As protein: CASSPGTGGIGSEQYF.

J is TRBJ2-3 and V is TRBV18; 7 nucleotides line up with TRBD1. With V trimmed by 6 bases and J by 1 base, 4 bases remained unmatched. The length of the CDR3 is 14 residues. Germline V CDR1 and CDR2: KGHSH, LQKENI. CDR3 sequence: CASSSGTGTDTQYF. In DNA, the CDR3 is TGTGCCAGCTCGAGTGGGACAGGCACAGATACGCAGTATTTT.

This rearrangement joins TRBV19 to TRBJ2-2, with TRBD2 matching over 8 bases. This CDR3 is 15 amino acids long. Looked up from germline, CDR1 is LNHDA and CDR2 is SQIVND (reference sequence). The ends lost 5 bases at V and 4 bases at J; junction bases unmatched: 6. The CDR3 sequence: CASSSGLAPTGELFF. DNA of the CDR3: TGTGCCAGTAGTTCCGGACTAGCCCCCACCGGGGAGCTGTTTTTT.

The J gene is TRBJ1-2, the V gene TRBV2; D not resolved. Trimming left V 5 bases short and J 2 bases short, with 6 bases between. CDR1 and CDR2 (germline): SNHLY, FYNNEI. The CDR3 contains 12 residues. Written as DNA, the CDR3 is TGTGCCAGCAGTATTATAAACTATGGCTACACCTTC. This translates into CASSIINYGYTF.

This clone is a singleton in its sample. The chain has TRBV6-4 and TRBJ2-7; TRBD1 aligns across 7 bases. Germline assignment: CDR1 MRHNA and CDR2 SNTAGT. There are 14 residues in the CDR3. V dropped 6 bases and J dropped 0; count of bases not matched to a gene: 5. In nucleotides, the CDR3 is TGTGCCAGCAGCCGGGACAGTAGCTCCTACGAGCAGTACTTC. It is translated as CASSRDSSSYEQYF.